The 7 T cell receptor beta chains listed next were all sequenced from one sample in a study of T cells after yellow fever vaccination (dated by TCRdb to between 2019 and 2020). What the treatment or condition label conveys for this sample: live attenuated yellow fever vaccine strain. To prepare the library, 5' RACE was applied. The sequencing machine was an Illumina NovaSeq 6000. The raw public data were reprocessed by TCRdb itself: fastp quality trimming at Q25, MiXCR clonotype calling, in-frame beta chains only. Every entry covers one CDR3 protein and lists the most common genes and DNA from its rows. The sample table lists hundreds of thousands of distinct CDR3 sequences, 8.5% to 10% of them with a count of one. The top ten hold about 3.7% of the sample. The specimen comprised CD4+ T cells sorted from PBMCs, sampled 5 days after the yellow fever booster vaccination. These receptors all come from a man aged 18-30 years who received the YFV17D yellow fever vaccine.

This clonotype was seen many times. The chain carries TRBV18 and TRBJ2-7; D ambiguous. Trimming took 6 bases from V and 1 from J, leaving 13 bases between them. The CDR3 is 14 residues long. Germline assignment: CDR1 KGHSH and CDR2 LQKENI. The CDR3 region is CASSPAPFSYEQYF. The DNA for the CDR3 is TGTGCCAGCTCGCCTGCCCCGTTTTCCTACGAGCAGTACTTC.

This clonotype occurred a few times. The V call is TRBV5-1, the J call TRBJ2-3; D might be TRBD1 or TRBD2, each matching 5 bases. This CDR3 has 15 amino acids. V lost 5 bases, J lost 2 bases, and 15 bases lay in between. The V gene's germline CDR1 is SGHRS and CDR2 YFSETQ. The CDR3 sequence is CASSPREGPTDTQYF. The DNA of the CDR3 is TGCGCCAGCAGTCCCCGTGAGGGGCCCACAGATACGCAGTATTTT.

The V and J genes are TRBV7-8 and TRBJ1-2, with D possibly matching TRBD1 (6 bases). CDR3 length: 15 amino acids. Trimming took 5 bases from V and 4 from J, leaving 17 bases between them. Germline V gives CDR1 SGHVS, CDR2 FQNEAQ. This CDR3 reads CASSQQGGSGYGYTF. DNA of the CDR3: TGTGCCAGCAGCCAACAAGGGGGATCGGGCTATGGCTACACCTTC.

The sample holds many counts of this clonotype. In nucleotides, the CDR3 is TGTGCCAGCACCCCGGACGCATCCCTAGATACGCAGTATTTT. Protein: CASTPDASLDTQYF. The V gene is TRBV6-5, the J gene TRBJ2-3; D not certain. V dropped 7 bases and J dropped 5 bases, with 16 bases sitting between them. Looked up from germline, CDR1 is MNHEY and CDR2 is SVGAGI. CDR3 length: 14 amino acids.

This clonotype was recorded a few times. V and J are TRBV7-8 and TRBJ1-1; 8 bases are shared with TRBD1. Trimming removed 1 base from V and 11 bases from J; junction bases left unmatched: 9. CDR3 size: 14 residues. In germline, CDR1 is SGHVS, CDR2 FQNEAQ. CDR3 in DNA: TGTGCCAGCAGCTTAGTGGCAGGGGGCAGCGGGGCTTTCTTT. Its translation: CASSLVAGGSGAFF.

The CDR3 loop reads CATSRVRDRHTYEQYF. CDR3 in DNA: TGTGCCACCAGCAGAGTCAGGGACCGTCACACCTACGAGCAGTACTTC. The chain uses TRBV15 and TRBJ2-7; D may correspond to TRBD1 or TRBD2 (5 bases each). With 1 base removed from V and 2 bases from J, the gap between germline ends came to 15 bases. The CDR3 sequence is 16 residues long. Looked up from germline, CDR1 is LNHNV and CDR2 is YYDKDF (reference sequence).

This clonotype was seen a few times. This CDR3 is CSVDHVGVGETQYF. CDR3 DNA: TGCAGCGTTGACCACGTAGGGGTTGGAGAGACCCAGTACTTC. V usage is TRBV29-1 and J usage is TRBJ2-5; a possible D gene is TRBD1 (5 bases). This CDR3 spans 14 amino acids. V was clipped by 3 bases and J by 4 bases, with 15 bases between them. In germline, CDR1 is SQVTM, CDR2 ANQGSEA.